The 2 T cell receptor beta chains given below trace back to one sample, sequenced in a study of T cells in Graves' hyperthyroidism and ophthalmopathy. RNA transcripts gave rise to amplified TCR beta CDR3 regions. TCR CDR3 regions were first amplified by RT-PCR with HTBI primers. TCRdb called the multiplex PCR reads again in MiXCR, with one record for every CDR3 protein. The data hold 560,000 or so distinct CDR3 sequences, with 15% to 20% observed a single time. Sequenced material: blood. Receptors originate from a man between 35 and 55 years old with Graves' ophthalmopathy.

Ten or more counts support this clonotype. The chain uses TRBV28 and TRBJ2-7, with D uncertain. The ends were cut back, 5 bases at V and 6 bases at J, with 17 bases in the middle. The CDR3 extends over 14 amino acids. From germline, CDR1 is MDHEN and CDR2 SYDVKM. This CDR3 is CASSTAGPSVEQYF. The CDR3 DNA sequence: TGTGCCAGCAGTACTGCTGGACCCAGCGTCGAGCAGTACTTC. Looking up the rest from reference TRBV28 and TRBJ2-7 gives the full variable domain: DVKVTQSSRYLVKRTGEKVFLECVQDMDHENMFWYRQDPGLGLRLIYFSYDVKMKEKGDIPEGYSVSREKKERFSLILESASTNQTSMYLCASSTAGPSVEQYFGPGTRLTVT.

The V call is TRBV14, the J call TRBJ2-1; D unclear. The germline V gene has CDR1 SGHDN and CDR2 FVKESK. The V and J ends lost 1 base and 10 bases respectively, with 11 bases between them. The CDR3 covers 13 residues. The CDR3 nucleotides read TGTGCCAGCAGCCAAGTCGGTCGATGGGAGCAGTTCTTC. Translating gives CASSQVGRWEQFF.